This T cell receptor (beta chain) is from a study of blood T cell repertoires in COVID-19. This table comes from immunoSEQ multiplex PCR, and its TCRdb copy is limited to in-frame clones, with some not included. The sample carries approximately 190,000 clones, 88% recorded once. The CDR3 is made up of 14 amino acids. Germline lookup yields CDR1 MNHEY and CDR2 SVGAGI. V was clipped by 6 bases and J by 2 bases, with 11 bases between them. The sequence was obtained from a man in his forties with active or convalescent COVID-19. Source material: peripheral blood. This chain uses TRBV6-5 with TRBJ2-1; no firm D call. CDR3: CASSPRGAYNEQFF. The CDR3 DNA follows: TGTGCCAGCAGCCCCCGCGGCGCCTACAATGAGCAGTTCTTC.